The clone carrying this TCR beta chain showed up just once. This sample is part of a study of blood T cell repertoires in COVID-19. Study at large: Italy, Spain and the United States were the sources of the convalescent and acute COVID-19 samples. In each case, the material was cDNA or gDNA derived from T cells, B-cell-depleted T cells, or PBMCs.

The table came from immunoSEQ multiplex PCR; TCRdb's copy has only in-frame clones and leaves some out. The data show some 94,000 clones, 80% to 90% seen once. The V gene end was trimmed by 5 bases and the J gene end by 8 bases; junction bases not matched to a gene: 14. The CDR3 consists of 16 residues. Germline V gene sequence: CDR1 MNHEY, CDR2 SMNVEV (reference sequence). This clonotype originated in a human donor in a cohort sampled during active COVID-19. Material for sequencing was peripheral blood. The chain has TRBV27 and TRBJ1-4; 7 bases line up with TRBD1. CDR3 amino acids: CASSTGQTYEGEKLFF. The CDR3 DNA follows: TGTGCCAGCAGTACGGGACAGACTTACGAGGGGGAAAAACTGTTTTTT. Full variable domain (outside the CDR3, taken from reference TRBV27 and TRBJ1-4): EAQVTQNPRYLITVTGKKLTVTCSQNMNHEYMSWYRQDPGLGLRQIYYSMNVEVTDKGDVPEGYKVSRKEKRNFPLILESPSPNQTSLYFCASSTGQTYEGEKLFFGSGTQLSVL.